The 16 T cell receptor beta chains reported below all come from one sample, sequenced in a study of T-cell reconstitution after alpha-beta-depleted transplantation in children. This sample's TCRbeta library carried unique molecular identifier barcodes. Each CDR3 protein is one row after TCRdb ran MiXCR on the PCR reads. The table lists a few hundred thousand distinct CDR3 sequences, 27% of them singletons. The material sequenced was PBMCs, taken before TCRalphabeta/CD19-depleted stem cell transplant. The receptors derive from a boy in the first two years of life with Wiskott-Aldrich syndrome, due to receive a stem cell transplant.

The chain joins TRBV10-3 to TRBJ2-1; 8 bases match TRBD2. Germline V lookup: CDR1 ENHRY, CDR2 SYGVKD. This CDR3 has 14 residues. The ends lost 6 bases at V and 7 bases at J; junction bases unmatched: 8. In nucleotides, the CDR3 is TGTGCCATCAGCACAGGACTAGCCGGGAATGAGCAGTTCTTC. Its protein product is CAISTGLAGNEQFF.

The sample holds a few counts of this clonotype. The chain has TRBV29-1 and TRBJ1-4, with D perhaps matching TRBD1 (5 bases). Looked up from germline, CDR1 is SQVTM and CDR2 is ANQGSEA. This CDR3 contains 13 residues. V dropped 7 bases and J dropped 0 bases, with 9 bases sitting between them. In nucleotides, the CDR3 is TGCAGCGGTACAGGAGCAACTAATGAAAAACTGTTTTTT. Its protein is CSGTGATNEKLFF.

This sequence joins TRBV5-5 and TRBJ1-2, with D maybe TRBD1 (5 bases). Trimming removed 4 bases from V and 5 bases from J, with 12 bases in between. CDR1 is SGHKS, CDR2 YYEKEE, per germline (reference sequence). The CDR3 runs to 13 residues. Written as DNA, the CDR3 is TGTGCCAGCAGCGCCGGGACGGAGTATGGCTACACCTTC. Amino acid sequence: CASSAGTEYGYTF.

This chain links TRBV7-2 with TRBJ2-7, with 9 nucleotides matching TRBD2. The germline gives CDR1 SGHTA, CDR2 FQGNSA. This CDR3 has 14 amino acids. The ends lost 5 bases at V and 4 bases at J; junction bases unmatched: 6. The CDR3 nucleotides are TGTGCCAGCAGCGGGGGACTAGCCCATTACGAGCAGTACTTC. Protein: CASSGGLAHYEQYF.

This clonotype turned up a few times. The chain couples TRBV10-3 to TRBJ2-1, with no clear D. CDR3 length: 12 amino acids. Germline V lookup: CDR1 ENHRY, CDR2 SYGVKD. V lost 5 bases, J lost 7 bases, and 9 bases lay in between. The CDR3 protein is CAISPTANEQFF. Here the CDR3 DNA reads TGTGCCATCAGTCCGACTGCTAATGAGCAGTTCTTC.

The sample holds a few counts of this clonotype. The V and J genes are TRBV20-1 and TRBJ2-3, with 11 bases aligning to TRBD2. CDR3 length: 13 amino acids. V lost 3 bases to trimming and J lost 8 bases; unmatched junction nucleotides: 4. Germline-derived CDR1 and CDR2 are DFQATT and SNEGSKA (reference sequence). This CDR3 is CSARGTSGSTQYF. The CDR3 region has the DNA TGCAGTGCTAGGGGGACTAGCGGTAGTACGCAGTATTTT.

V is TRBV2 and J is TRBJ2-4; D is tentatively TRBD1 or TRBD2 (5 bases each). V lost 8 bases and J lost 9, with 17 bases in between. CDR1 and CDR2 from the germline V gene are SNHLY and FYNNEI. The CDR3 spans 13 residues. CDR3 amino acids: CASGVGGTSIQYF. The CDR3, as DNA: TGTGCCAGCGGGGTTGGGGGTACCTCCATTCAGTACTTC.

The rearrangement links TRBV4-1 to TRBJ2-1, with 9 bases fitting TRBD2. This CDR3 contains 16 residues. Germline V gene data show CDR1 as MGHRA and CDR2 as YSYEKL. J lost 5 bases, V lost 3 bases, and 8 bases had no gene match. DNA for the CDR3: TGCGCCAGCAGCCATCCCGGGACTAGCCGAAACAATGAGCAGTTCTTC. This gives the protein CASSHPGTSRNNEQFF.

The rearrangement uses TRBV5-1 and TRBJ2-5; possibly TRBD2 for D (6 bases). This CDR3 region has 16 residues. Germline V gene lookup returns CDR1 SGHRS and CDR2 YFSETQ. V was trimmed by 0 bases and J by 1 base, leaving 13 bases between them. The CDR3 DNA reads TGCGCCAGCAGCTTGGCCAAGGACTACACCCAAGAGACCCAGTACTTC. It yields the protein CASSLAKDYTQETQYF.

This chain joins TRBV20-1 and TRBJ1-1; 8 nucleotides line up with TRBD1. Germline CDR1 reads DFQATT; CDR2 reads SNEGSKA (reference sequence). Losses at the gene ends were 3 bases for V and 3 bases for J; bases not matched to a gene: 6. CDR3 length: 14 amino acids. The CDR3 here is CSASRGLSDTEAFF. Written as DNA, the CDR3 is TGCAGTGCTAGCAGGGGGCTTTCCGACACTGAAGCTTTCTTT.

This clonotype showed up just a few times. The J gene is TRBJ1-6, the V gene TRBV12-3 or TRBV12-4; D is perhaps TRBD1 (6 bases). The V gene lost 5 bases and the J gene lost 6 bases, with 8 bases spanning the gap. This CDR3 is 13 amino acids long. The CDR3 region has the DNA TGTGCCAGCAGTGCAGGGGCTAATTCACCCCTCCACTTT. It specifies CASSAGANSPLHF.

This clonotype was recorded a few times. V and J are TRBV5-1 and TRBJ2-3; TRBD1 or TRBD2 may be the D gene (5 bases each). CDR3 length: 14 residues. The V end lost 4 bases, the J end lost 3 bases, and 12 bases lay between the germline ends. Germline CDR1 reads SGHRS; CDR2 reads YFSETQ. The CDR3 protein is CASSRGRRTDTQYF. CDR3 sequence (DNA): TGCGCCAGCAGCCGGGGCCGGAGAACAGATACGCAGTATTTT. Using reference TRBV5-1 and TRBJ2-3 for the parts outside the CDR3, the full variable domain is KAGVTQTPRYLIKTRGQQVTLSCSPISGHRSVSWYQQTPGQGLQFLFEYFSETQRNKGNFPGRFSGRQFSNSRSEMNVSTLELGDSALYLCASSRGRRTDTQYFGPGTRLTVL.

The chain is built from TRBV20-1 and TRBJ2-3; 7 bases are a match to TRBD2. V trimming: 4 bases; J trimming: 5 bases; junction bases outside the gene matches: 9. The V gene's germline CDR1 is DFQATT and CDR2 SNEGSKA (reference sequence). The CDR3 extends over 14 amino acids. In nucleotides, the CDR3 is TGCAGTGCTAATTTTGCGGGAGCTATAGATACGCAGTATTTT. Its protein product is CSANFAGAIDTQYF.

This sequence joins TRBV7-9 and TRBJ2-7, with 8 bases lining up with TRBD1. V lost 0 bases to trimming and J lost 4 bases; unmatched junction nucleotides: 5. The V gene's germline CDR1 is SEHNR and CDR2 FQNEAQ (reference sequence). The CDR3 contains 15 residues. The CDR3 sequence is CASSLALTGEYEQYF. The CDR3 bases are TGTGCCAGCAGCTTAGCCCTGACAGGGGAGTACGAGCAGTACTTC.

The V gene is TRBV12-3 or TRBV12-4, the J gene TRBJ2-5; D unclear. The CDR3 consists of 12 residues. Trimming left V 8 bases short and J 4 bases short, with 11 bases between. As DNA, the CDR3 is TGTGCCAGCCGCGGCGTCGGAGAGACCCAGTACTTC. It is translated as CASRGVGETQYF.

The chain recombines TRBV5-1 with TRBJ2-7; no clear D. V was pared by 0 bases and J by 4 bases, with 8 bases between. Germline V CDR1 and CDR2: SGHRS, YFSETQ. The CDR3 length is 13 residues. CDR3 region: CASSLAPEYEQYF. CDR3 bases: TGCGCCAGCAGCTTGGCTCCCGAGTACGAGCAGTACTTC.